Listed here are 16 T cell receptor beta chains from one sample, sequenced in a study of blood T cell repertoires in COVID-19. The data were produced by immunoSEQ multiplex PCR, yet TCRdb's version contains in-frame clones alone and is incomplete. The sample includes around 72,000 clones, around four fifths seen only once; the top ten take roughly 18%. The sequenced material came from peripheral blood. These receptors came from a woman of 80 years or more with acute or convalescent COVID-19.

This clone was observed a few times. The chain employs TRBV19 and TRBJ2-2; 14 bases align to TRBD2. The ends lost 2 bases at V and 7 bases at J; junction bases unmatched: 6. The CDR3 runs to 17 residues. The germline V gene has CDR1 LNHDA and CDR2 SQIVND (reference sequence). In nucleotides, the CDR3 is TGTGCCAGTAGTATAATCTCGGGACTAGCGGGAGTCGGGGAGCTGTTTTTT. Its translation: CASSIISGLAGVGELFF.

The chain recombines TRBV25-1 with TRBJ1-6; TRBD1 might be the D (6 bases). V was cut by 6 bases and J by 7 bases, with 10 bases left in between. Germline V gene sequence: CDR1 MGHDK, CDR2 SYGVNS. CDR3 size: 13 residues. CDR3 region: CASRHRENSPLHF. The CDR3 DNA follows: TGTGCCAGCAGGCACAGGGAGAATTCACCCCTCCACTTT.

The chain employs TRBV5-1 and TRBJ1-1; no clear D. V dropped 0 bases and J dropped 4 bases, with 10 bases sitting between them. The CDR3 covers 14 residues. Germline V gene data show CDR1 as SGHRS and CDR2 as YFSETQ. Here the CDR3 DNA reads TGCGCCAGCAGCTTGGGGCAGGCTTTCACTGAAGCTTTCTTT. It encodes CASSLGQAFTEAFF.

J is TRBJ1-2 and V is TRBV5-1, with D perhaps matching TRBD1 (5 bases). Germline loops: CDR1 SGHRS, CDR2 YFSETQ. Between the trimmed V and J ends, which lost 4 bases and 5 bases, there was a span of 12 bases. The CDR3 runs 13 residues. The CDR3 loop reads CASSLDKSYGYTF. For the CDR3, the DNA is TGCGCCAGCAGCCTGGACAAATCTTATGGCTACACCTTC.

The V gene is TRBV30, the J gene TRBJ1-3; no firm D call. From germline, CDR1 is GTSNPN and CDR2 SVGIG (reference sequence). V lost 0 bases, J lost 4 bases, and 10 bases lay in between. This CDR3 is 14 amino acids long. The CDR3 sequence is CAWSVARPGNTIYF. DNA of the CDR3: TGTGCCTGGAGTGTGGCCAGGCCGGGAAACACCATATATTTT.

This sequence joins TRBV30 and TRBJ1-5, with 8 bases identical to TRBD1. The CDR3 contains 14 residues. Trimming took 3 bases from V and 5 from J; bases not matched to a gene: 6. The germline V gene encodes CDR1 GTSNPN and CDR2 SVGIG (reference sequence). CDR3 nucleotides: TGTGCCTGGAGCGCAGGGGGCGCGGATCAGCCCCAGCATTTT. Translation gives CAWSAGGADQPQHF.

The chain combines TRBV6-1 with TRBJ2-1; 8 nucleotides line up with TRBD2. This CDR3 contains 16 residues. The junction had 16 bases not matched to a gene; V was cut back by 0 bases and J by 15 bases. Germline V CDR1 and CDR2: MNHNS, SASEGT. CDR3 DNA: TGTGCCAGCAGTGAAGCAGGAGTAGGGGCGGGAGGTAAACGGTTCTTC. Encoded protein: CASSEAGVGAGGKRFF.

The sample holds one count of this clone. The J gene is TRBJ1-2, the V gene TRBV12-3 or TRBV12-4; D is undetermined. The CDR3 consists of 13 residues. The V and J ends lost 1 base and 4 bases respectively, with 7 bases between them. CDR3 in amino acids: CASSLDSLYGYTF. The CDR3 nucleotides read TGTGCCAGCAGTTTAGACAGCCTCTATGGCTACACCTTC.

The CDR3, as DNA: TGTGCCAGCAGCCCAGGACAGGGTCGCGGCTACACCTTC. Translating it yields CASSPGQGRGYTF. The V call is TRBV12-3 or TRBV12-4, the J call TRBJ1-2, with 8 bases that match TRBD1. The CDR3 contains 13 residues. V was pared by 6 bases and J by 8 bases, with 8 bases of the junction left unmatched.

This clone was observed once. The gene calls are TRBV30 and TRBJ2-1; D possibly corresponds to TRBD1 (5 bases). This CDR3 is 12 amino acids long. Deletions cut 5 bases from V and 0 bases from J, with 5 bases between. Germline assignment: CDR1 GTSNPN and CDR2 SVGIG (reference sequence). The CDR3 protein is CAWDSSYNEQFF. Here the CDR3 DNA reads TGTGCCTGGGACAGCTCCTACAATGAGCAGTTCTTC.

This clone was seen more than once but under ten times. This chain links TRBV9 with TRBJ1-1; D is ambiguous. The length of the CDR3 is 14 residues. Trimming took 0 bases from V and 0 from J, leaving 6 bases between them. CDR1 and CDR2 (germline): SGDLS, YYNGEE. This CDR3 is CASSVGVVNTEAFF. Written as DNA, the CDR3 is TGTGCCAGCAGCGTAGGCGTAGTGAACACTGAAGCTTTCTTT.

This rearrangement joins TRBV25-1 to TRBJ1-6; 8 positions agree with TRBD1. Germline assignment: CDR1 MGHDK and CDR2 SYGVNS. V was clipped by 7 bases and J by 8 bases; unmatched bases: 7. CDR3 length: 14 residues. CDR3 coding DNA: TGTGCCAGCACTCTAGGGACAGGTCATTCACCCCTCCACTTT. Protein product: CASTLGTGHSPLHF. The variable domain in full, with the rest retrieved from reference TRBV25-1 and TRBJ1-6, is EADIYQTPRYLVIGTGKKITLECSQTMGHDKMYWYQQDPGMELHLIHYSYGVNSTEKGDLSSESTVSRIRTEHFPLTLESARPSHTSQYLCASTLGTGHSPLHFGNGTRLTVT.

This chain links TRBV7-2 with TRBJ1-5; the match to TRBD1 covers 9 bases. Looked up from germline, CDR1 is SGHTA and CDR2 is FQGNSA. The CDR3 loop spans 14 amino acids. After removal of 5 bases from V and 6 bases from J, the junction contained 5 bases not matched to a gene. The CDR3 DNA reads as TGTGCCAGCAGCCCTATGACAGGGGGTCAGCCCCAGCATTTT. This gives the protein CASSPMTGGQPQHF.

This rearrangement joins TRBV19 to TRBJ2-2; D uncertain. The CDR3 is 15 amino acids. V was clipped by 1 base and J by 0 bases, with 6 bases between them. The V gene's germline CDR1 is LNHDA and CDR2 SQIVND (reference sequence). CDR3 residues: CASSIVTANTGELFF. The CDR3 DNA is TGTGCCAGTAGTATAGTTACGGCGAACACCGGGGAGCTGTTTTTT.

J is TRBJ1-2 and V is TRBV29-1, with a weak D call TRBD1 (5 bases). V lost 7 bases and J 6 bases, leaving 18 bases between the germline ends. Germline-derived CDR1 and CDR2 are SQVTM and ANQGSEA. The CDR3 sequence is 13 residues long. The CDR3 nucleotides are TGCAGCGGGCTAGGTGGGGGGACGGATGGCTACACCTTC. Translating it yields CSGLGGGTDGYTF.

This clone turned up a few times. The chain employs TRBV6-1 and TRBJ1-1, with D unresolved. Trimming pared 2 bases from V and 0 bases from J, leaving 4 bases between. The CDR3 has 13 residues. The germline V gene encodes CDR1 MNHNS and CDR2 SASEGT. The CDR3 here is CASSESMNTEAFF. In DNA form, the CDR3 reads TGTGCCAGCAGTGAATCTATGAACACTGAAGCTTTCTTT.